Below are 15 T cell receptor beta chains sequenced from a single sample in a study of T cell changes during pregnancy in multiple sclerosis. Some clones are missing from TCRdb's copy, which holds only in-frame ones; the method was immunoSEQ multiplex PCR. The table includes over 70,000 clones, 90% to 95% detected once. Sequenced material: peripheral blood, taken in the third trimester of pregnancy. Source of these receptors: a female donor with multiple sclerosis, enrolled in a pregnancy study.

The chain joins TRBV27 to TRBJ2-7; 8 nucleotides agree with TRBD2. J was trimmed by 5 bases and V by 6 bases; bases with no gene match: 9. CDR1 and CDR2 (germline): MNHEY, SMNVEV (reference sequence). This CDR3 is 14 amino acids long. The CDR3 nucleotides read TGTGCCAGCAGGCCTCGGGGGGGAGGCAACGAGCAGTACTTC. Translation: CASRPRGGGNEQYF.

The V and J genes are TRBV7-2 and TRBJ2-7; 8 nucleotides line up with TRBD1. The CDR3 runs to 15 residues. The germline V gene encodes CDR1 SGHTA and CDR2 FQGNSA. Trimming cost V 2 bases and J 2 bases; bases outside gene matches: 5. CDR3: CASSLRQGFAYEQYF. CDR3 nucleotides: TGTGCCAGCAGCTTACGACAGGGGTTTGCCTACGAGCAGTACTTC. Based on the CDR3 plus reference TRBV7-2 and TRBJ2-7, the full variable domain is GAGVSQSPSNKVTEKGKDVELRCDPISGHTALYWYRQSLGQGLEFLIYFQGNSAPDKSGLPSDRFSAERTGGSVSTLTIQRTQQEDSAVYLCASSLRQGFAYEQYFGPGTRLTVT.

The J gene is TRBJ2-3, the V gene TRBV6-1; 9 bases match TRBD2. Germline assignment: CDR1 MNHNS and CDR2 SASEGT. The CDR3 loop spans 18 amino acids. Trimming cost V 0 bases and J 2 bases; bases outside gene matches: 9. For the CDR3, the DNA is TGTGCCAGCAGTGAAGCACGCGGGGGGGTCGGGGACACAGATACGCAGTATTTT. Amino acids: CASSEARGGVGDTDTQYF.

J is TRBJ2-1 and V is TRBV13; 7 bases are shared with TRBD2. Germline V CDR1 and CDR2: PRHDT, FYEKMQ (reference sequence). The ends lost 5 bases at V and 2 bases at J; junction bases unmatched: 9. The CDR3 totals 16 residues. The CDR3 bases are TGTGCCAGCAGCCAAGACTACCGGGGGGCCTACAATGAGCAGTTCTTC. Its protein is CASSQDYRGAYNEQFF.

The chain is built from TRBV11-2 and TRBJ2-7, with TRBD2 matching over 8 bases. Per the germline V gene, CDR1 is SGHAT and CDR2 is FQNNGV. The CDR3 is 14 amino acids. Losses at the gene ends were 3 bases for V and 2 bases for J; bases not matched to a gene: 3. The CDR3 loop is CASSFGSGAYEQYF. The CDR3 nucleotides read TGTGCCAGCAGCTTCGGTAGCGGGGCCTACGAGCAGTACTTC.

The rearrangement joins TRBV11-3 to TRBJ2-7; D call uncertain. V was shortened by 0 bases and J by 0 bases, with 9 bases between the two germline ends. The germline CDR1 and CDR2 sequences are SGHNT and YENEEA. The CDR3 length is 15 residues. For the CDR3, the DNA is TGTGCCAGCAGCTTAGAGGCTGGAGACTCCTACGAGCAGTACTTC. This encodes CASSLEAGDSYEQYF.

This chain connects TRBV18 to TRBJ2-7, with a weak D call TRBD2 (5 bases). CDR3 size: 16 residues. The V end lost 2 bases, the J end lost 0 bases, and 14 bases lay between the germline ends. The germline V gene encodes CDR1 KGHSH and CDR2 LQKENI. This CDR3 reads CASSPIGGPSSYEQYF. The CDR3 bases are TGTGCCAGCTCACCAATCGGCGGGCCTAGCTCCTACGAGCAGTACTTC.

V and J are TRBV5-1 and TRBJ2-1; 16 positions match TRBD2. The length of the CDR3 is 17 residues. Germline CDR1 and CDR2: SGHRS and YFSETQ. Unmatched junction bases numbered 8, after V lost 3 bases and J lost 8 bases. The CDR3 DNA sequence: TGCGCCAGCAGCTGGGGACTAGCGGGAGGGCCGAGCGATGAGCAGTTCTTC. Residues: CASSWGLAGGPSDEQFF.

The rearrangement joins TRBV7-8 to TRBJ2-3; the match to TRBD2 covers 7 bases. With V trimmed by 1 base and J by 5 bases, 0 bases remained unmatched. This CDR3 has 13 amino acids. CDR1 and CDR2 from the germline V gene are SGHVS and FQNEAQ. As DNA, the CDR3 is TGTGCCAGCAGCTTAGTAGCGGGAGATACGCAGTATTTT. Translating gives CASSLVAGDTQYF.

This clone appeared a single time. The genes are TRBV5-6 and TRBJ2-3; TRBD2 matches 9 bases. This CDR3 region has 15 residues. Trimming at V came to 4 bases and at J to 6 bases, leaving 9 bases not matched to a gene. Germline CDR1 reads SGHDT; CDR2 reads YYEEEE. CDR3 region: CASSNSGSHTDTQYF. CDR3 in DNA: TGTGCCAGCAGCAATAGCGGGAGCCATACTGATACGCAGTATTTT.

The rearrangement uses TRBV7-8 and TRBJ2-7; TRBD2 agrees at 11 bases. CDR1 and CDR2 (germline): SGHVS, FQNEAQ. The junction had 11 bases not matched to a gene; V was cut back by 1 base and J by 0 bases. The CDR3 contains 19 residues. In nucleotides, the CDR3 is TGTGCCAGCAGCTTAGTGGTCGCTAGCGGGAGGCTGAGCTCCTACGAGCAGTACTTC. Protein sequence: CASSLVVASGRLSSYEQYF.

This clone was counted a single time. CDR3 protein: CASSTGGEGLETQYF. In DNA, the CDR3 is TGTGCCAGCAGCACGGGGGGGGAGGGCCTGGAGACCCAGTACTTC. This chain joins TRBV5-4 and TRBJ2-5; 8 bases match TRBD2. The CDR3 is 15 amino acids. V lost 4 bases and J lost 5; bases outside the gene matches: 10. In germline, CDR1 is SGHNT, CDR2 YYREEE (reference sequence).

The chain couples TRBV10-3 to TRBJ1-2; maybe TRBD1 (5 bases). CDR3 length equals 11 residues. Germline CDR1 is ENHRY and CDR2 is SYGVKD. Trimming shortened V by 4 bases and J by 7 bases, and 7 bases separated the two germline ends. The CDR3 reads CAISGDSGYTF. CDR3 nucleotides: TGTGCCATCAGTGGAGACAGTGGCTACACCTTC.

This chain uses TRBV15 with TRBJ2-7; D unclear. With 0 bases removed from V and 2 bases from J, the gap between germline ends came to 20 bases. The CDR3 is 18 residues long. Germline V gene data show CDR1 as LNHNV and CDR2 as YYDKDF (reference sequence). The CDR3 region has the DNA TGTGCCACCAGCAGAGAAATCAGGTATTTCGGTCAGACCTACGAGCAGTACTTC. Its translation: CATSREIRYFGQTYEQYF.

The chain joins TRBV9 to TRBJ1-4; D gene uncertain. The germline V gene encodes CDR1 SGDLS and CDR2 YYNGEE. Trimming stripped 1 base from V and 5 bases from J, with 12 bases between. This CDR3 region has 15 residues. The CDR3 is CASSVKGGENEKLFF. CDR3 DNA sequence: TGTGCCAGCAGCGTAAAGGGAGGTGAAAATGAAAAACTGTTTTTT.